These 20 T cell receptor beta chains share one sample of origin, sequenced in a study of human T cells and chemical hapten exposure. Documented time point: patch test 1, 2 weeks after DPC sensitization. Treatment defined: therapeutic diphenylcyclopropenone sensitization with weekly scalp DPC. From the RACE reads, TCRdb called clonotypes with MiXCR, one entry per CDR3 protein. The sample carries around 380,000 distinct CDR3 sequences, more than 4.5% recorded once. Sequencing was performed on whole blood, taken in connection with sensitization to the hapten diphenylcyclopropenone (DPC). These receptors were taken from a woman aged 45-65 years with alopecia areata. Some clones in this sample may be carry-over from other donors' samples.

In this sample, this clonotype turned up many times. The chain uses TRBV7-2 and TRBJ2-3, with D perhaps given as TRBD1 or TRBD2 (6 bases each). This CDR3 is built from 16 residues. Germline assignment: CDR1 SGHTA and CDR2 FQGNSA. Trimming removed 1 base at V and 3 bases at J, with 14 bases between. CDR3 sequence (DNA): TGTGCCAGCAGCTTAGTTCGGGGGCCGAGTACAGATACGCAGTATTTT. Encoded protein: CASSLVRGPSTDTQYF.

This clonotype has a count of ten or more. The V gene is TRBV6-5, the J gene TRBJ2-3, with D possibly matching TRBD2 (6 bases). The V end was cut by 2 bases, the J end by 5 bases, with 8 bases between. Germline V gene sequence: CDR1 MNHEY, CDR2 SVGAGI. This CDR3 comprises 13 residues. CDR3 loop: CASSYVGGDTQYF. As DNA, the CDR3 is TGTGCCAGCAGTTACGTCGGGGGAGATACGCAGTATTTT.

This clonotype was observed many times. The rearrangement links TRBV2 to TRBJ2-3; D gene uncertain. The CDR3 has 11 amino acids. Trimming shortened V by 7 bases and J by 4 bases, and 6 bases separated the two germline ends. Germline values: CDR1 SNHLY, CDR2 FYNNEI. CDR3: CASMIADTQYF. CDR3 sequence (DNA): TGTGCCAGCATGATCGCAGATACGCAGTATTTT. Full variable domain (rest looked up from reference TRBV2 and TRBJ2-3): EPEVTQTPSHQVTQMGQEVILRCVPISNHLYFYWYRQILGQKVEFLVSFYNNEISEKSEIFDDQFSVERPDGSNFTLKIRSTKLEDSAMYFCASMIADTQYFGPGTRLTVL.

The V gene is TRBV3-1, the J gene TRBJ2-6; no firm D call. Germline V gives CDR1 LGHDT, CDR2 YNNKEL (reference sequence). The V and J ends lost 4 bases and 7 bases respectively, with 14 bases between them. CDR3 length equals 15 residues. The CDR3 loop reads CASSRTGHGANVLTF. The CDR3 region has the DNA TGTGCCAGCAGCCGAACGGGTCATGGAGCCAACGTCCTGACTTTC.

This clonotype was observed many times. The rearrangement uses TRBV4-2 and TRBJ1-1; no clear D. Deletions cut 4 bases from V and 0 bases from J, with 15 bases between. Germline CDR1 and CDR2: LGHNA and YNFKEQ. The CDR3 has 16 amino acids. The DNA of the CDR3 is TGTGCCAGCAGCCCTGAGAAGGGAGGATTGAACACTGAAGCTTTCTTT. Translating it yields CASSPEKGGLNTEAFF.

A few counts support this clonotype. The CDR3, as DNA: TGTGCCAGCAGTTTATTTGGGTTACCCCTCCACTTT. Its protein product is CASSLFGLPLHF. The chain recombines TRBV12-3 or TRBV12-4 with TRBJ1-6; no clear D. Trimming left V 2 bases short and J 12 bases short, with 8 bases between. This CDR3 is built from 12 residues.

The sample holds many counts of this clonotype. This chain joins TRBV18 and TRBJ1-5; D is undetermined. The CDR3 is 14 residues long. Trimming shortened V by 3 bases and J by 6 bases, and 12 bases separated the two germline ends. In germline, CDR1 is KGHSH, CDR2 LQKENI. The CDR3 spells CASSPRASGQPQHF. CDR3 bases: TGTGCCAGCTCACCCCGGGCATCGGGTCAGCCCCAGCATTTT. The complete variable domain, with remaining parts taken from reference TRBV18 and TRBJ1-5, reads NAGVMQNPRHLVRRRGQEARLRCSPMKGHSHVYWYRQLPEEGLKFMVYLQKENIIDESGMPKERFSAEFPKEGPSILRIQQVVRGDSAAYFCASSPRASGQPQHFGDGTRLSIL.

At least ten counts were recorded for this clonotype. The chain is built from TRBV12-3 or TRBV12-4 and TRBJ1-3; the D gene is possibly TRBD1 (5 bases). V was pared by 6 bases and J by 0 bases, with 12 bases between. The CDR3 length is 15 residues. CDR3 loop: CASSSDRSSGNTIYF. In nucleotides, the CDR3 is TGTGCCAGCAGCTCAGACAGAAGCTCTGGAAACACCATATATTTT.

Remarks on this clonotype: A much bigger clone sits one base away, suggesting this may be a read error. CDR3 in DNA: TGTGTCAGCAGCTTATTACAGAACACCGGGGAGCTGTTTTTT. Protein: CVSSLLQNTGELFF. The V call is TRBV7-3, the J call TRBJ2-2, with D unresolved. CDR3 size: 14 residues. Germline CDR1 and CDR2: SGHTA and FQGTGA. Drawing the rest from reference TRBV7-3 and TRBJ2-2, the complete variable domain is GAGVSQTPSNKVTEKGKYVELRCDPISGHTALYWYRQSLGQGPEFLIYFQGTGAADDSGLPNDRFFAVRPEGSVSTLKIQRTERGDSAVYLCVSSLLQNTGELFFGEGSRLTVL.

This clonotype showed up many times. This chain uses TRBV24-1 with TRBJ2-6; D may match TRBD1 or TRBD2 (5 bases each). With 10 bases removed from V and 0 bases from J, the gap between germline ends came to 18 bases. The length of the CDR3 is 17 residues. Germline CDR1 reads KGHDR; CDR2 reads SFDVKD. The CDR3, as DNA: TGTGCCACGTCCAAGGGACGGGAATTCTCTGGGGCCAACGTCCTGACTTTC. It specifies CATSKGREFSGANVLTF.

This clonotype was counted only a few times. The V and J genes are TRBV4-2 and TRBJ1-1; D gene unclear. Between the trimmed V and J ends, which lost 0 bases and 1 base, there was a span of 6 bases. CDR3 length equals 14 residues. The germline CDR1 and CDR2 sequences are LGHNA and YNFKEQ. The CDR3 sequence: CASSQDRRNTEAFF. The CDR3 nucleotides read TGTGCCAGCAGCCAAGATCGACGGAACACTGAAGCTTTCTTT.

The chain links TRBV9 to TRBJ2-3; no clear D. This CDR3 comprises 13 residues. Trimming removed 0 bases at V and 6 bases at J, with 8 bases between. Germline assignment: CDR1 SGDLS and CDR2 YYNGEE. CDR3 in DNA: TGTGCCAGCAGCGTAGACACAATGGATACGCAGTATTTT. It yields the protein CASSVDTMDTQYF.

This clonotype was observed many times. The V and J genes are TRBV10-3 and TRBJ2-1; either TRBD1 or TRBD2 may fit D (5 bases each). Per germline, CDR1 ENHRY and CDR2 SYGVKD. The CDR3 is 11 residues long. The V end lost 11 bases, the J end lost 9 bases, and 14 bases lay between the germline ends. The CDR3 DNA follows: TGTGCCTCCGGGACCTGGAGTGAGCAGTTCTTC. This codes for CASGTWSEQFF.

Regarding this clonotype: A read error is possible here, since a much larger clone lies one base away. The V call is TRBV6-5, the J call TRBJ2-5; D is ambiguous. The length of the CDR3 is 16 residues. The V gene lost 7 bases and the J gene lost 4 bases, with 22 bases spanning the gap. From germline, CDR1 is MNHEY and CDR2 SVGAGI. CDR3 region: CASTLFTPRNRETQYF. The CDR3 DNA follows: TGTGCCAGCACCCTTTTTACCCCCAGGAACCGAGAGACCCAGTACTTC.

This clonotype was counted many times. This rearrangement joins TRBV27 to TRBJ2-1; 7 nucleotides agree with TRBD2. This CDR3 contains 14 residues. Germline V CDR1 and CDR2: MNHEY, SMNVEV (reference sequence). The trim removed 6 bases at V and 7 bases at J, leaving 9 bases unmatched. In DNA, the CDR3 is TGTGCCAGCAGCTTGTCGGGAGGAGGAAATGAGCAGTTCTTC. Its protein product is CASSLSGGGNEQFF.

This clonotype appeared many times. The CDR3 DNA follows: TGTGCCAGCAGTTACTCGGACAACTACAATGAGCAGTTCTTC. It translates to CASSYSDNYNEQFF. The chain employs TRBV6-2 or TRBV6-3 and TRBJ2-1; D possibly corresponds to TRBD1 (5 bases). Germline CDR1 reads MNHEY; CDR2 reads SVGEGT. Trimming shortened V by 0 bases and J by 3 bases, and 6 bases separated the two germline ends. The CDR3 is 14 amino acids.

The chain is built from TRBV27 and TRBJ1-2; D gene uncertain. Trimming shortened V by 10 bases and J by 0 bases, and 15 bases separated the two germline ends. Per the germline V gene, CDR1 is MNHEY and CDR2 is SMNVEV (reference sequence). CDR3 size: 14 residues. This CDR3 is CATRSRVANYGYTF. The CDR3 DNA reads as TGTGCCACCCGTTCGAGGGTAGCTAACTATGGCTACACCTTC.

At least ten counts were recorded for this clonotype. V usage is TRBV3-1 and J usage is TRBJ2-3; tentatively, D is TRBD1 or TRBD2 (5 bases each). This CDR3 is built from 16 residues. The V end was cut by 10 bases, the J end by 5 bases, with 25 bases between. The V gene's germline CDR1 is LGHDT and CDR2 YNNKEL (reference sequence). The CDR3 DNA is TGTGCCACCGAGGACGGGGCTCGTCCCGCACGAGATACGCAGTATTTT. Translation gives CATEDGARPARDTQYF.

In this sample, this clonotype turned up many times. The gene calls are TRBV4-2 and TRBJ2-3; perhaps TRBD1 as D (5 bases). Germline CDR1 and CDR2: LGHNA and YNFKEQ. The CDR3 sequence is 18 residues long. V lost 0 bases and J lost 0, with 16 bases in between. As DNA, the CDR3 is TGTGCCAGCAGCCAAGATCCGACAGATCCAATTAGCACAGATACGCAGTATTTT. Translating gives CASSQDPTDPISTDTQYF.

In DNA, the CDR3 is TGTGCCAGCAGCTTAGGCCTTCTGAAGGACTACGAGCAGTACTTC. It codes for CASSLGLLKDYEQYF. The chain uses TRBV13 and TRBJ2-7; D is unresolved. The V end was cut by 0 bases, the J end by 3 bases, with 12 bases between. CDR1 is PRHDT and CDR2 is FYEKMQ in the germline V gene (reference sequence). The CDR3 runs to 15 residues.